Sequencing of this T cell receptor (beta chain) was carried out in a study of T cells after yellow fever vaccination. V lost 5 bases to trimming and J lost 2 bases, with 10 bases between them. Per germline, CDR1 SGHTA and CDR2 FQGNSA. The CDR3 consists of 14 residues. Via MiXCR, TCRdb re-called the 5' RACE reads, giving one row per CDR3 protein. The data show some 160,000 distinct CDR3 sequences, approximately 9.9% seen once. The study, taken as a whole, reports: Only a minor proportion of clonotypes was detected across both CD4 and CD8 compartments. The secondary T-cell response peaked on day 5, not day 15, but was weaker.

Ten or more counts support this clonotype. Its specificity is unknown. This TCR was recovered from a man aged 18 to 29 who received the YFV17D yellow fever vaccine. Sequencing was performed on CD8+ T cells sorted from PBMCs, taken 45 days after the yellow fever booster vaccination. The chain uses TRBV7-2 and TRBJ1-3; tentatively, D is TRBD1 (5 bases). This CDR3 reads CASSLDSTGNTIYF. In nucleotides, the CDR3 is TGTGCCAGCAGCCTAGACAGCACTGGAAACACCATATATTTT.